The 8 T cell receptor beta chains in this list originate from one sample, sequenced in a study of radiation and T cells in renal cell carcinoma. Sequenced by immunoSEQ multiplex PCR; TCRdb stores in-frame clones only, minus some. This table has some 9,800 clones, roughly 67% appearing once. Described treatment: treatment-naive control, cytoreductive nephrectomy. Material: tumor tissue, obtained from a patient whose treatment was nephrectomy without radiotherapy. These receptor sequences come from a man aged 55 to 70 with renal cell carcinoma.

V usage is TRBV2 and J usage is TRBJ1-1; 11 nucleotides agree with TRBD1. The CDR3 contains 15 residues. J was trimmed by 5 bases and V by 3 bases; bases with no gene match: 5. From germline, CDR1 is SNHLY and CDR2 FYNNEI. The CDR3 DNA reads as TGTGCCAGCAGTGAGGACAGGGGGCGAGGTACTGAAGCTTTCTTT. Translated, it gives CASSEDRGRGTEAFF.

This clone was observed a handful of times. This chain connects TRBV28 to TRBJ2-3; 12 positions agree with TRBD2. Germline CDR1 is MDHEN and CDR2 is SYDVKM. The CDR3 totals 16 residues. V trimming: 6 bases; J trimming: 7 bases; junction bases outside the gene matches: 11. The CDR3 is CASSRLAGAMRYTQYF. As DNA, the CDR3 is TGTGCCAGCAGCCGACTAGCGGGAGCGATGAGGTATACGCAGTATTTT.

The chain combines TRBV30 with TRBJ1-4, with D possibly being TRBD1 (5 bases). CDR3 size: 13 residues. Per germline, CDR1 GTSNPN and CDR2 SVGIG (reference sequence). V was trimmed by 2 bases and J by 4 bases, leaving 8 bases between them. This chain's CDR3 is CAWSRGLNEKLFF. The CDR3 region has the DNA TGTGCCTGGAGTCGGGGCCTTAATGAAAAACTGTTTTTT.

The chain is built from TRBV4-1 and TRBJ1-5; D is unresolved. Germline CDR1 MGHRA, CDR2 YSYEKL. V was pared by 3 bases and J by 3 bases, with 6 bases between. The CDR3 has 13 residues. CDR3: CASSQSDNQPQHF. CDR3 in DNA: TGCGCCAGCAGCCAGTCCGACAATCAGCCCCAGCATTTT.

This clone was detected once. This rearrangement joins TRBV10-3 to TRBJ2-1; D not resolved. V gave up 7 bases and J gave up 5 bases, with 15 bases separating them. The CDR3 has 14 amino acids. In germline, CDR1 is ENHRY, CDR2 SYGVKD. The CDR3 DNA follows: TGTGCCATCAAGGGCCAGCCAAGCCACAATGAGCAGTTCTTC. Translation gives CAIKGQPSHNEQFF.

This clone was seen a handful of times. J is TRBJ2-7 and V is TRBV7-2, with D tentatively TRBD1 (6 bases). This CDR3 spans 15 amino acids. V lost 5 bases and J lost 3, with 17 bases in between. Germline V lookup: CDR1 SGHTA, CDR2 FQGNSA. As DNA, the CDR3 is TGTGCCAGCAGCCGCCGGGACATCGGGATCTACGAGCAGTACTTC. Protein product: CASSRRDIGIYEQYF.

The V and J genes are TRBV2 and TRBJ2-5; 7 bases match TRBD2. CDR3 length equals 14 residues. The V segment lost 1 base and the J segment 2 bases; nucleotides outside the gene matches: 1. Germline V lookup: CDR1 SNHLY, CDR2 FYNNEI. CDR3 sequence: CASSEERGQETQYF. The CDR3 DNA reads as TGTGCCAGCAGTGAAGAGCGGGGACAAGAGACCCAGTACTTC.

The chain employs TRBV7-9 and TRBJ2-3; 9 positions match TRBD2. The CDR3 has 15 amino acids. Germline CDR1 reads SEHNR; CDR2 reads FQNEAQ (reference sequence). The ends lost 3 bases at V and 2 bases at J; junction bases unmatched: 3. The CDR3 region is CASSFTSGFTDTQYF. The CDR3 DNA follows: TGTGCCAGCAGCTTTACTAGCGGGTTCACAGATACGCAGTATTTT.